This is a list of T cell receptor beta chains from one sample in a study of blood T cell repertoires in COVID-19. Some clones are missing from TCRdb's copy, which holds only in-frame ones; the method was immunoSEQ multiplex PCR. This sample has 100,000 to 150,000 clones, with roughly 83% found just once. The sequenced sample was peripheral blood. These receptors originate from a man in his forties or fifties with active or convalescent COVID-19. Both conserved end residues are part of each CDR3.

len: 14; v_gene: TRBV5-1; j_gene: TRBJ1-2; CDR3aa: CASSPQGADYGYTF
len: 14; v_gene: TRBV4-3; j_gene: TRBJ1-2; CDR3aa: CASSLDRGNYGYTF
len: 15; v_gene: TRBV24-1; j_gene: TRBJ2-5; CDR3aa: CATSDPLFGAETQYF
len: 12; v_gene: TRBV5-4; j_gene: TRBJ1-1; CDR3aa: CASSLSPEEAFF
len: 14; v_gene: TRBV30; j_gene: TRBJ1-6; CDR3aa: CAWSAGQAPSPLHF
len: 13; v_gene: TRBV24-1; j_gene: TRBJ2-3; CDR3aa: CATSEAGTWAQYF
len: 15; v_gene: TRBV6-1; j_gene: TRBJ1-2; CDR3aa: CASSEADSTNYGYTF
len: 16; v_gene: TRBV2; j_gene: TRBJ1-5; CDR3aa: CASSWGHPAGNQPQHF
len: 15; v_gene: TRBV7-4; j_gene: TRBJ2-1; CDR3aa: CASNHGGLVYNEQFF
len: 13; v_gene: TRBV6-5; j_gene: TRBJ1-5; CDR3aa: CASRREGNQPQHF
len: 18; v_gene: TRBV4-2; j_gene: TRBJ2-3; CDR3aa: CASSQDRWTGGPTDTQYF
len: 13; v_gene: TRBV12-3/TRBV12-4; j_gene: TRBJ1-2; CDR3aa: CASSPTGVYGYTF
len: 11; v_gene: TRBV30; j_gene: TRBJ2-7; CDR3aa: CAWSVLNEQYF
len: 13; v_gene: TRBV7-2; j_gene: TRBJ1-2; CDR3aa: CASSLGTSGGYTF
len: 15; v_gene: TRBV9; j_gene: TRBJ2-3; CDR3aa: CASSTPPGGTDTQYF
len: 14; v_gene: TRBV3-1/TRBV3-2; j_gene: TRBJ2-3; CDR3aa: CASSQDAAQDTQYF
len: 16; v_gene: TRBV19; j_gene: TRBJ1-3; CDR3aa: CASTLEDRGFGNTIYF
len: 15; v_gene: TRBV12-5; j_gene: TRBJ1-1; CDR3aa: CASGLVRRMNTEAFF
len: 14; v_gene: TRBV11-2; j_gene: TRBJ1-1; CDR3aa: CASSPRGTNTEAFF
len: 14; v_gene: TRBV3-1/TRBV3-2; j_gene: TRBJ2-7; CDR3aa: CASSAQGFGYEQYF
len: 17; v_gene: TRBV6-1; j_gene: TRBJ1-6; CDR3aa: CASSEGGWGTDNTPLHF
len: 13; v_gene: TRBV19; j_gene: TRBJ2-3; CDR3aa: CASSPPGTDTQYF